This T cell receptor (beta chain) appears in the sequencing data of a study of Ad26.COV2.S vaccination and SARS-CoV-2 variants. This table comes from immunoSEQ multiplex PCR, and its TCRdb copy is limited to in-frame clones, with some not included. The table lists hundreds of thousands of clones, about 88% of them singletons. Study-level points and caveats: With respect to non-spike TCR breadth, vaccine and placebo recipients were similar. Reported post-vaccination CD8+ and CD4+ T cell responses to spike showed substantial breadth.

This clone appeared once. Its antigen is as yet unknown. Sample treatment: roughly 20 received Ad26.COV2.S at low or high dose, single or two shots; several received placebo; per-sample allocation not given. The samples were gathered on day 63 after the first injection of vaccine or placebo. CDR1 is KGHSH, CDR2 LQKENI, per germline. Trimming cost V 2 bases and J 1 base, with 9 bases left between them. The CDR3 extends over 15 amino acids. The sample here was peripheral blood, taken in a trial of Ad26.COV2.S vaccine versus placebo. This receptor was taken from a person between 18 and 65 years old who received the Ad26.COV2.S COVID-19 vaccine or a placebo. The genes are TRBV18 and TRBJ1-3; D is possibly TRBD1 (5 bases). CDR3 nucleotide sequence: TGTGCCAGCTCACCAGACAGAGATTCTGGAAACACCATATATTTT. It is translated as CASSPDRDSGNTIYF.